A selection of T cell receptor beta chains follows, all from one sample in a study of response to subunit inactivated influenza vaccine. One entry per CDR3 protein, called by TCRdb with MiXCR from the RT-PCR reads. The sample has 590,000 or so distinct CDR3 sequences; around 13% are singletons. The sequencing here drew on PBMCs from blood, taken approximately 15 days before vaccination. Every receptor here comes from a man aged 45-65 years who received an inactivated influenza vaccine. Each CDR3 is given without its conserved first and last residue. A D gene is named only where the DNA matches it firmly. Size values are once, few and many counts, or a class for expanded clones, and some rows have none.

V gene: TRBV5-1; clone size: NA; CDR3 length: 14; J gene: TRBJ1-1; D gene: NA; CDR3 protein: ASSLSPGTPNTEAF
V gene: TRBV28; clone size: few; CDR3 length: 13; J gene: TRBJ2-1; D gene: NA; CDR3 protein: ASSWGDRPYNEQF
V gene: TRBV20-1; clone size: NA; CDR3 length: 11; J gene: TRBJ1-2; D gene: TRBD1; CDR3 protein: SARDRDSYGYT
V gene: TRBV9; clone size: NA; CDR3 length: 12; J gene: TRBJ2-1; D gene: NA; CDR3 protein: ASSSSGIVNEQF
V gene: TRBV20-1; clone size: NA; CDR3 length: 13; J gene: TRBJ2-1; D gene: TRBD2; CDR3 protein: SARAGRGAYNEQF
V gene: TRBV6-5; clone size: NA; CDR3 length: 11; J gene: TRBJ1-6; D gene: TRBD1; CDR3 protein: ASSYGTGAPLH
V gene: TRBV5-1; clone size: few; CDR3 length: 12; J gene: TRBJ1-2; D gene: NA; CDR3 protein: ASSLEATNYGYT
V gene: TRBV20-1; clone size: few; CDR3 length: 9; J gene: TRBJ1-1; D gene: NA; CDR3 protein: SARGATEAF
V gene: TRBV6-2/TRBV6-3; clone size: few; CDR3 length: 15; J gene: TRBJ2-5; D gene: TRBD2; CDR3 protein: ASSRGLAGGFQETQY
V gene: TRBV15; clone size: NA; CDR3 length: 13; J gene: TRBJ1-6; D gene: NA; CDR3 protein: ATSRDLHYNSPLH
V gene: TRBV28; clone size: NA; CDR3 length: 15; J gene: TRBJ1-4; D gene: TRBD1; CDR3 protein: ASSPSGQGRTNEKLF
V gene: TRBV7-2; clone size: few; CDR3 length: 15; J gene: TRBJ2-5; D gene: TRBD2; CDR3 protein: ASSTGTSGSGQETQY
V gene: TRBV29-1; clone size: few; CDR3 length: 11; J gene: TRBJ2-2; D gene: NA; CDR3 protein: SVETGRTGELF
V gene: TRBV30; clone size: NA; CDR3 length: 12; J gene: TRBJ2-4; D gene: NA; CDR3 protein: AWNKGRNKNIRY
V gene: TRBV20-1; clone size: few; CDR3 length: 15; J gene: TRBJ2-1; D gene: TRBD2; CDR3 protein: SAYPGTSGVPYNEQF
V gene: TRBV29-1; clone size: few; CDR3 length: 12; J gene: TRBJ2-1; D gene: NA; CDR3 protein: SVVPDSHYNEQF
V gene: TRBV12-3/TRBV12-4; clone size: few; CDR3 length: 12; J gene: TRBJ1-4; D gene: TRBD1; CDR3 protein: ASSQDRRSEKLF
V gene: TRBV5-1; clone size: few; CDR3 length: 12; J gene: TRBJ2-3; D gene: NA; CDR3 protein: ATRPGHRTDTQY
V gene: TRBV6-1; clone size: NA; CDR3 length: 15; J gene: TRBJ2-5; D gene: NA; CDR3 protein: ASSEPRSQGLQETQY
V gene: TRBV9; clone size: NA; CDR3 length: 15; J gene: TRBJ1-3; D gene: TRBD1; CDR3 protein: ASSPTGQLLSGNTIY
V gene: TRBV7-2; clone size: NA; CDR3 length: 13; J gene: TRBJ1-1; D gene: TRBD1; CDR3 protein: ASSRSTGGYTEAF
V gene: TRBV4-2; clone size: many; CDR3 length: 15; J gene: TRBJ2-6; D gene: TRBD2; CDR3 protein: ASTLDPAGTGANVLT
V gene: TRBV28; clone size: few; CDR3 length: 13; J gene: TRBJ2-5; D gene: NA; CDR3 protein: ASSFGGSVQETQY
V gene: TRBV5-1; clone size: NA; CDR3 length: 14; J gene: TRBJ1-1; D gene: NA; CDR3 protein: ASSLGAGTGGTEAF
V gene: TRBV4-3; clone size: few; CDR3 length: 14; J gene: TRBJ2-1; D gene: TRBD2; CDR3 protein: ASSRLTGGGYNEQF
V gene: TRBV2; clone size: once; CDR3 length: 12; J gene: TRBJ2-4; D gene: NA; CDR3 protein: ASRAAWDKNIQY
V gene: TRBV29-1; clone size: NA; CDR3 length: 11; J gene: TRBJ2-4; D gene: NA; CDR3 protein: SVEFLAKNIQY
V gene: TRBV6-5; clone size: NA; CDR3 length: 13; J gene: TRBJ1-2; D gene: TRBD1; CDR3 protein: ASSYDRGSNYGYT
V gene: TRBV4-1; clone size: few; CDR3 length: 14; J gene: TRBJ2-7; D gene: NA; CDR3 protein: ASSQDFGTFSYEQY
V gene: TRBV7-9; clone size: NA; CDR3 length: 15; J gene: TRBJ2-7; D gene: NA; CDR3 protein: ASSSPSAQPLRDEQY
V gene: TRBV20-1; clone size: NA; CDR3 length: 12; J gene: TRBJ2-1; D gene: NA; CDR3 protein: SARRLASFYEQF